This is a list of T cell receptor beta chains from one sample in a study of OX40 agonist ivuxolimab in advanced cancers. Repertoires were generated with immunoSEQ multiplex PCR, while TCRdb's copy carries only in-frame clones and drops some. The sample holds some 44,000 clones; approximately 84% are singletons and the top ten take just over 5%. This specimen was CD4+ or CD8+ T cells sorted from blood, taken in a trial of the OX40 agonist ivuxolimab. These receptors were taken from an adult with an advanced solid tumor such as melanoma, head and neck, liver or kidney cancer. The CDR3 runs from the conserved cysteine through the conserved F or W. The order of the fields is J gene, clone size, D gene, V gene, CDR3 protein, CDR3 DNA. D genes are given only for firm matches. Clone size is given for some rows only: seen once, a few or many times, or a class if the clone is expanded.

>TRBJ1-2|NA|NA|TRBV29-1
CSGQDGNYGYTF
TGCAGCGGCCAGGACGGAAACTATGGCTACACCTTC
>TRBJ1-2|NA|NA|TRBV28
CASRLYGGGRHYGYTF
TGTGCCAGCAGGCTATATGGGGGAGGGAGGCACTATGGCTACACCTTC
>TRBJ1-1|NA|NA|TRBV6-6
CASSYSGGAFF
TGTGCCAGCAGTTACTCGGGAGGGGCTTTCTTT
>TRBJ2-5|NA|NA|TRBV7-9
CASSLQGGFETQYF
TGTGCCAGCAGCCTACAGGGGGGGTTTGAGACCCAGTACTTC
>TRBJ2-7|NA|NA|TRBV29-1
CSVVGRGGSYEQYF
TGCAGCGTTGTGGGACGAGGGGGCTCCTACGAGCAGTACTTC
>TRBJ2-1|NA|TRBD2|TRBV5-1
CASSFGGLADYNEQFF
TGCGCCAGCAGCTTTGGGGGACTAGCGGACTACAATGAGCAGTTCTTC
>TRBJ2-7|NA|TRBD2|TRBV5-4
CASSSRLAGDREQYF
TGTGCCAGCAGCAGTCGACTAGCGGGAGATCGGGAGCAGTACTTC
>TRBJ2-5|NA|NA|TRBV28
CASTLGLPLGETQYF
TGTGCCAGCACCCTGGGTCTGCCCCTAGGGGAGACCCAGTACTTC
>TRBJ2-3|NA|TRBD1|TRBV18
CASSLRTGDSTDTQYF
TGTGCCAGCTCACTCCGGACAGGGGATTCCACAGATACGCAGTATTTT
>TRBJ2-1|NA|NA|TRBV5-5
CASSLGRLNYNEQFF
TGTGCCAGCAGCTTGGGGCGCCTAAATTACAATGAGCAGTTCTTC
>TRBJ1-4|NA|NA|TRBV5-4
CASSRVEGSEKLFF
TGTGCCAGCAGCCGGGTGGAGGGAAGTGAAAAACTGTTTTTT
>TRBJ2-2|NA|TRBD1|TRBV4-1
CASSLIHRGSTGELFF
TGCGCCAGCAGCCTCATTCACAGGGGGTCGACCGGGGAGCTGTTTTTT
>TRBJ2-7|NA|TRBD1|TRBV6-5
CASSYSRTGWPYEQYF
TGTGCCAGCAGTTACTCCCGGACAGGGTGGCCCTACGAGCAGTACTTC
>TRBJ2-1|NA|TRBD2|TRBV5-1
CASSSRLAGADEQFF
TGCGCCAGCAGCTCTCGACTAGCGGGAGCTGATGAGCAGTTCTTC
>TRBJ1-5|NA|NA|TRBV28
CASTPTERREPQHF
TGTGCCAGCACCCCCACTGAGAGGAGGGAGCCCCAGCATTTT
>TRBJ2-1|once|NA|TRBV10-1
CAIPPGDSYNEQFF
TGCGCCATCCCCCCGGGAGACTCCTACAATGAGCAGTTCTTC
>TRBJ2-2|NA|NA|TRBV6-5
CASTKRGGRSGELFF
TGTGCCAGCACGAAAAGGGGGGGCCGGTCCGGGGAGCTGTTTTTT
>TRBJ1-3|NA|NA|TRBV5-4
CASSSPSSEKNTIYF
TGTGCCAGCAGCTCGCCCTCCTCGGAAAAAAACACCATATATTTT
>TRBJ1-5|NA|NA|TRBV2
CASKPSNSNQPQHF
TGTGCCAGCAAGCCGTCCAATAGCAATCAGCCCCAGCATTTT
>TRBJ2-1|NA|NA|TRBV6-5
CASSPSREQFF
TGTGCCAGCAGCCCCAGCCGTGAGCAGTTCTTC
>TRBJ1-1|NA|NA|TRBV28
CASSLGGRVSTEAFF
TGTGCCAGCAGTTTGGGCGGCAGGGTCAGCACTGAAGCTTTCTTT
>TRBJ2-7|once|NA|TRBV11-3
CASSSGIFGSEQYF
TGTGCCAGCAGCTCGGGAATTTTTGGATCCGAGCAGTACTTC
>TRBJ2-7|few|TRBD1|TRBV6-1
CASSKTGMGAYEQYF
TGTGCCAGCAGTAAGACAGGGATGGGCGCCTACGAGCAGTACTTC
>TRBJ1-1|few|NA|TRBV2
CASSDEGNTEAFF
TGTGCCAGCAGTGATGAGGGGAACACTGAAGCTTTCTTT
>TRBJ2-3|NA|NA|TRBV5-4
CASSRDTDTQYF
TGTGCCAGCAGCCGAGACACAGATACGCAGTATTTT
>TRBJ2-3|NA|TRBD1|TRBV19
CASSIDRPGQGADTQYF
TGTGCCAGTAGTATAGATAGACCGGGACAGGGGGCAGATACGCAGTATTTT
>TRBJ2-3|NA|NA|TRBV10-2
CATRVTDTQYF
TGCGCCACAAGGGTAACAGATACGCAGTATTTT
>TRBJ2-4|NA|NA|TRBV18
CASSLRQSESNIQYF
TGTGCCAGCTCCCTCCGACAGAGTGAGTCGAACATTCAGTACTTC
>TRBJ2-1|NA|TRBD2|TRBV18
CASSLGLAGVENEQFF
TGTGCCAGCTCACTCGGACTAGCGGGAGTTGAAAATGAGCAGTTCTTC
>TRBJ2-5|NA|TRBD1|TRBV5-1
CASSLATGGETQYF
TGCGCCAGCAGCTTGGCCACAGGGGGAGAGACCCAGTACTTC
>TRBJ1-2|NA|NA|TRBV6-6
CASGSRANYGYTF
TGTGCCAGCGGCTCCCGAGCTAACTATGGCTACACCTTC
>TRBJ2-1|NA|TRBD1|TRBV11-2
CASSYLTGGLYNEQFF
TGTGCCAGCAGCTACTTGACAGGGGGCCTTTACAATGAGCAGTTCTTC
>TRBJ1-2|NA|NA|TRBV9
CASSVEAFGNYGYTF
TGTGCCAGCAGCGTAGAGGCTTTTGGCAACTATGGCTACACCTTC
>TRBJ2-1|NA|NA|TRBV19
CASSIVTDGEQFF
TGTGCCAGTAGCATAGTGACAGACGGTGAGCAGTTCTTC
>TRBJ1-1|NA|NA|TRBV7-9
CASSGWGATFF
TGTGCCAGCAGCGGGTGGGGCGCTACTTTCTTT
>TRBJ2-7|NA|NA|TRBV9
CASSAMVGHGYEQYF
TGTGCCAGCAGCGCGATGGTAGGTCATGGATACGAGCAGTACTTC
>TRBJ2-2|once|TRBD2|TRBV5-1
CASGAGGTNTGELFF
TGCGCCAGCGGGGCGGGAGGCACTAACACCGGGGAGCTGTTTTTT
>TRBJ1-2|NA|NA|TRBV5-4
CASSLASGYGYTF
TGTGCCAGCAGCTTGGCATCTGGGTATGGCTACACCTTC
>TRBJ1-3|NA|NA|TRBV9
CASSGGGEGLSGNTIYF
TGTGCCAGCAGCGGAGGGGGAGAGGGGCTCTCTGGAAACACCATATATTTT
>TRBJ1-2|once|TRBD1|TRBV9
CASSRGRGNYGYTF
TGTGCCAGCAGCCGGGGCAGGGGGAATTATGGCTACACCTTC
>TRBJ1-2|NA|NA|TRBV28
CASSPSGSGYTF
TGTGCCAGCAGTCCCAGTGGGAGTGGCTACACCTTC
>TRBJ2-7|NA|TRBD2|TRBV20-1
CSAKGAGGPYF
TGCAGTGCTAAGGGCGCGGGAGGGCCCTACTTC
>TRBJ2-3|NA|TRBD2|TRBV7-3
CASSRGTSGVVDTQYF
TGTGCCAGCAGCCGCGGGACTAGCGGAGTGGTGGATACGCAGTATTTT
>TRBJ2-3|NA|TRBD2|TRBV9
CASGAGSSTDTQYF
TGTGCCAGCGGAGCGGGAAGTAGCACAGATACGCAGTATTTT
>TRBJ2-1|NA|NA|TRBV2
CASTVLRGEQFF
TGTGCCAGCACCGTATTGAGGGGTGAGCAGTTCTTC
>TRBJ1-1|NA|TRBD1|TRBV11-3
CASSLRTGKAFF
TGTGCCAGCAGCCTCCGGACAGGCAAAGCTTTCTTT
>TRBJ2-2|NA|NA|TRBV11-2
CASSFNIYTGELFF
TGTGCCAGCAGCTTTAACATTTACACCGGGGAGCTGTTTTTT
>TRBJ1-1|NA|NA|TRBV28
CASGTTNTEAFF
TGTGCCAGCGGAACTACAAACACTGAAGCTTTCTTT
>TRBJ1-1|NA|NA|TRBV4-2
CASSQWGTEAFF
TGTGCCAGCAGCCAATGGGGAACTGAAGCTTTCTTT
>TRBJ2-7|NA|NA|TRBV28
CASSPSSYEQYF
TGTGCCAGCAGCCCAAGCTCCTACGAGCAGTACTTC
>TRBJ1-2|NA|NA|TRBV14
CASSQGVRTYGYTF
TGTGCCAGCAGCCAAGGGGTGAGGACCTATGGCTACACCTTC